What follows are 11 T cell receptor beta chains derived from one specimen sequenced in a study of beta chain features in type 1 diabetes. Reverse transcription of all isolated RNA meant that expressed TCRB transcripts were sequenced. Assay: immunoSEQ multiplex PCR; the TCRdb copy retains only in-frame clones and omits some. Of fewer than 500,000 clones in the sample, approximately 15% were seen once. The source material was naive CD4+ T cells from blood. These receptors all come from a man aged 25 to 40 in good health.

There are a few counts of this clone. The chain employs TRBV29-1 and TRBJ1-1, with D unresolved. Trimming left V 4 bases short and J 7 bases short, with 19 bases between. Germline loops: CDR1 SQVTM, CDR2 ANQGSEA. CDR3 length: 14 amino acids. CDR3 DNA sequence: TGCAGCGTTGCGGGGATCATGAGGGTCGGTGAAGCTTTCTTT. Translating gives CSVAGIMRVGEAFF.

This clone has a handful of counts. This chain joins TRBV15 and TRBJ2-3, with D possibly matching TRBD2 (5 bases). The germline CDR1 and CDR2 sequences are LNHNV and YYDKDF (reference sequence). This CDR3 comprises 18 residues. Trimming removed 6 bases from V and 0 bases from J, with 22 bases in between. The CDR3 spells CATSELIVDYFSTDTQYF. Written as DNA, the CDR3 is TGTGCCACCAGTGAATTGATAGTAGACTACTTTAGCACAGATACGCAGTATTTT.

This clone was seen once. CDR3 in amino acids: CASSYSNDRGPYEQYV. DNA for the CDR3: TGTGCCAGCAGTTACTCGAACGACAGGGGGCCCTACGAGCAGTACGTC. The J gene is TRBJ2-7, the V gene TRBV6-6; 10 bases line up with TRBD1. CDR1 and CDR2 from the germline V gene are MNHNY and SVGAGI (reference sequence). With 0 bases clipped from V and 2 bases from J, the junction kept 4 bases outside the gene matches. There are 16 residues in the CDR3.

This chain links TRBV27 with TRBJ2-6; 9 positions match TRBD1. Per germline, CDR1 MNHEY and CDR2 SMNVEV (reference sequence). This CDR3 comprises 14 residues. The V segment lost 8 bases and the J segment 1 base; nucleotides outside the gene matches: 0. CDR3 coding DNA: TGTGCCAGCGGACAGGGGTCTGGGGCCAACGTCCTGACTTTC. This sequence encodes CASGQGSGANVLTF. The full variable domain, in which reference TRBV27 and TRBJ2-6 provide the parts outside the CDR3, is EAQVTQNPRYLITVTGKKLTVTCSQNMNHEYMSWYRQDPGLGLRQIYYSMNVEVTDKGDVPEGYKVSRKEKRNFPLILESPSPNQTSLYFCASGQGSGANVLTFGAGSRLTVL.

This clone was found a few times. The J gene is TRBJ1-2, the V gene TRBV4-3; D unresolved. CDR1 is LGHNA and CDR2 is YSLEER in the germline V gene. Trimming cost V 2 bases and J 0 bases, with 13 bases left between them. This CDR3 region has 16 residues. DNA of the CDR3: TGCGCCAGCAGCCAAACTTTGGGAAAAGCTAACTATGGCTACACCTTC. Amino acid sequence: CASSQTLGKANYGYTF.

This chain connects TRBV7-2 to TRBJ1-5; D is uncertain. Between the trimmed V and J ends, which lost 0 bases and 0 bases, there was a span of 6 bases. This CDR3 comprises 15 residues. The germline V gene has CDR1 SGHTA and CDR2 FQGNSA. The CDR3 region has the DNA TGTGCCAGCAGCTTAGCGGGTTATAGCAATCAGCCCCAGCATTTT. It is translated as CASSLAGYSNQPQHF.

The CDR3 region has the DNA TGTGCCAGCAGTGAACGGGCCATGTATACGCAGTATTTT. This codes for CASSERAMYTQYF. The chain joins TRBV2 to TRBJ2-3; D uncertain. The V and J ends lost 2 bases and 7 bases respectively, with 10 bases between them. In germline, CDR1 is SNHLY, CDR2 FYNNEI. This CDR3 comprises 13 residues.

The chain is built from TRBV19 and TRBJ2-2, with a weak D call TRBD2 (5 bases). Trimming left V 6 bases short and J 6 bases short, with 8 bases between. From germline, CDR1 is LNHDA and CDR2 SQIVND (reference sequence). The CDR3 runs to 12 residues. For the CDR3, the DNA is TGTGCCAGTAGCCGGGAAGCCGGGGAGCTGTTTTTT. It specifies CASSREAGELFF.

This clone appeared a few times. One end of the junction varies from germline; a read error may be responsible. The rearrangement joins TRBV7-2 to TRBJ2-1, with D unresolved. In germline, CDR1 is SGHTA, CDR2 FQGNSA. The CDR3 contains 9 residues. CDR3 DNA sequence: TGTGCCAGCAGCCCTCGGAGCGTCTTC. Its translation: CASSPRSVF. Drawing the rest from reference TRBV7-2 and TRBJ2-1, the complete variable domain is GAGVSQSPSNKVTEKGKDVELRCDPISGHTALYWYRQSLGQGLEFLIYFQGNSAPDKSGLPSDRFSAERTGGSVSTLTIQRTQQEDSAVYLCASSPRSVFGPGTRLTVL.

This chain links TRBV9 with TRBJ2-2, with TRBD2 matching over 10 bases. Trimming removed 3 bases from V and 7 bases from J; junction bases left unmatched: 6. The germline gives CDR1 SGDLS, CDR2 YYNGEE. The CDR3 has 15 amino acids. CDR3 bases: TGTGCCAGCAGCGGTAGCGGGAGGCCCGGCGGGGAGCTGTTTTTT. Residues: CASSGSGRPGGELFF.

This clone has just a few counts. The chain has TRBV7-2 and TRBJ2-7; D not certain. CDR3 length: 15 amino acids. Germline V gives CDR1 SGHTA, CDR2 FQGNSA. Trimming removed 0 bases from V and 2 bases from J, with 11 bases in between. CDR3 sequence reads: CASSLAGTNAYEQYF. The CDR3 nucleotides are TGTGCCAGCAGCTTAGCGGGCACGAACGCCTACGAGCAGTACTTC. The entire variable domain, with the rest obtained from reference TRBV7-2 and TRBJ2-7, is as follows: GAGVSQSPSNKVTEKGKDVELRCDPISGHTALYWYRQSLGQGLEFLIYFQGNSAPDKSGLPSDRFSAERTGGSVSTLTIQRTQQEDSAVYLCASSLAGTNAYEQYFGPGTRLTVT.